This TCR beta chain was observed in a study of T-cell reconstitution after alpha-beta-depleted transplantation in children. A TCRbeta library incorporating unique molecular identifiers was prepared. TCRdb re-derived calls from the PCR reads in MiXCR, one entry per CDR3 protein. This table has approximately 300,000 distinct CDR3 sequences, around a tenth appearing once. This clonotype has a count of ten or more. Its target is unknown. Study results and limitations: One year after transplant, T-cell counts and diversity came mostly from newly produced T cells. Alpha-beta T cells present about two months after transplant were reported to originate from several hundred expanded graft clones. TCRbeta diversity was high at day 60 in some patients (a result of surviving recipient T cells and thymic progenitors).

Trimming left V 0 bases short and J 10 bases short, with 16 bases between. The CDR3 contains 14 residues. From germline, CDR1 is DFQATT and CDR2 SNEGSKA (reference sequence). The source was peripheral blood, collected 180 days after TCRalphabeta/CD19-depleted stem cell transplant. The chain employs TRBV20-1 and TRBJ2-1; D unclear. The sequence came from a male patient aged 2-15 years who had a stem cell transplant for chronic granulomatous disease, so the T cells may come from the graft donor. CDR3: CSARDLGRANEQFF. The CDR3 nucleotides are TGCAGTGCTAGAGATCTGGGAAGGGCAAACGAGCAGTTCTTC.